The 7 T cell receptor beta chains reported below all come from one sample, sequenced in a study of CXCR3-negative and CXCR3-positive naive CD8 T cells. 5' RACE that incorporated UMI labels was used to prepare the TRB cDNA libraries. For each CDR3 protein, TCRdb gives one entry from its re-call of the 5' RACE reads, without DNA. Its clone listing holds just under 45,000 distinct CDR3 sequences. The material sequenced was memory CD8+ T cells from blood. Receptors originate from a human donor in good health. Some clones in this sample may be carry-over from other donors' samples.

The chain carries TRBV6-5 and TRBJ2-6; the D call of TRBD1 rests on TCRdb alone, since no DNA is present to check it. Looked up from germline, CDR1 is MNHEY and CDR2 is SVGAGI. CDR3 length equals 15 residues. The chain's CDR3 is CASRPQGDGANVLTF.

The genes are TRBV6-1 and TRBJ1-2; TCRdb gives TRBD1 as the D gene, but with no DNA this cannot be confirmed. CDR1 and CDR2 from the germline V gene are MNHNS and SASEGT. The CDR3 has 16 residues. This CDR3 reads CASSVGLSGGHYGYTF.

Here the CDR3 reads CSVDWQNEQFF. The genes are TRBV29-1 and TRBJ2-1. Germline values: CDR1 SQVTM, CDR2 ANQGSEA. This CDR3 is 11 amino acids long.

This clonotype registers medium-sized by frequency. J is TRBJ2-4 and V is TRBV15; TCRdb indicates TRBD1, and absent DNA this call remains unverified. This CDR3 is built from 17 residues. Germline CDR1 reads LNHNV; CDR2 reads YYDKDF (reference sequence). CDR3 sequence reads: CATSKPGTGQAKNIQYF.

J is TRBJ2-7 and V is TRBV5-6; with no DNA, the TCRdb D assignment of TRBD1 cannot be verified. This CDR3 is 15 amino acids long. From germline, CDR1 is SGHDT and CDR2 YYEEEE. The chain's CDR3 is CASSLRRTTVYEQYF.

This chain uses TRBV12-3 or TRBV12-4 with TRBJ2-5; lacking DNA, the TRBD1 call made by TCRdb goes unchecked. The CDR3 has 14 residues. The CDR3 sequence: CASSRWANQETQYF.

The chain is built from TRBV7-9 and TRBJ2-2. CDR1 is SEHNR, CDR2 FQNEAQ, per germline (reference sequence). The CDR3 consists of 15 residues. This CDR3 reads CASSLGDLNTGELFF.